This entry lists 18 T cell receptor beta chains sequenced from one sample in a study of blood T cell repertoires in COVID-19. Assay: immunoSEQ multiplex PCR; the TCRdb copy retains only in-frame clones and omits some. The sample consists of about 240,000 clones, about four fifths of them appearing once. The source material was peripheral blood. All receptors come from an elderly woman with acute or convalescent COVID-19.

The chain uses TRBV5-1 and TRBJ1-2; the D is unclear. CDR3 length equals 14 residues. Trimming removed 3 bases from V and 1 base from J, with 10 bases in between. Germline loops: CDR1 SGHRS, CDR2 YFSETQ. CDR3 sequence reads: CASSSLGVNYGYTF. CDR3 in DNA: TGCGCCAGCAGCTCCCTCGGGGTTAACTATGGCTACACCTTC. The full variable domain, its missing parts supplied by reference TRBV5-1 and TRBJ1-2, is KAGVTQTPRYLIKTRGQQVTLSCSPISGHRSVSWYQQTPGQGLQFLFEYFSETQRNKGNFPGRFSGRQFSNSRSEMNVSTLELGDSALYLCASSSLGVNYGYTFGSGTRLTVV.

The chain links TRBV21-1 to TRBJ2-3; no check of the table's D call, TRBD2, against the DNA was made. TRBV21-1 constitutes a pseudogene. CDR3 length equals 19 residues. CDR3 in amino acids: CASSKARLRGKSSTDTQYF. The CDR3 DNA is TGTGCCAGCAGCAAAGCGCGGTTGCGGGGGAAATCCTCCACAGATACGCAGTATTTT.

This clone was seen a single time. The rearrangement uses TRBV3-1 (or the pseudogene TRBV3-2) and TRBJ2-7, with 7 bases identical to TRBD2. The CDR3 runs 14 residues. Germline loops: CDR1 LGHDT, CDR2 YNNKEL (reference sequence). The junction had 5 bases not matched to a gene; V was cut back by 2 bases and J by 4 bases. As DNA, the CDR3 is TGTGCCAGCAGCCAATTTGGGCGGGGGTACGAGCAGTACTTC. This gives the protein CASSQFGRGYEQYF.

The CDR3 DNA follows: TGTGCCAGCAGCCAAGCGGGGGGACTCCCTAACTCCTACGAGCAGTACTTC. It is translated as CASSQAGGLPNSYEQYF. The chain combines TRBV4-2 with TRBJ2-7; TRBD2 matches at 7 bases. The CDR3 runs to 17 residues. The germline CDR1 and CDR2 sequences are LGHNA and YNFKEQ. The junction had 9 bases not matched to a gene; V was cut back by 1 base and J by 0 bases.

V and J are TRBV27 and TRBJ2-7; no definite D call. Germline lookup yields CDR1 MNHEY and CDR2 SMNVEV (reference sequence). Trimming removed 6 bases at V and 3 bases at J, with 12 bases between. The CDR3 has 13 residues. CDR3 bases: TGTGCCAGCAGGAGGATGCCGCTCTACGAGCAGTACTTC. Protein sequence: CASRRMPLYEQYF.

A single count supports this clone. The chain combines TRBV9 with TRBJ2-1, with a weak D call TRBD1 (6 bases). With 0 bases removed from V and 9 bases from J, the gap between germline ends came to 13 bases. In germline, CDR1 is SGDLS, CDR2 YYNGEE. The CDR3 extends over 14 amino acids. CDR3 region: CASSVGSDRSEQFF. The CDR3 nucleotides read TGTGCCAGCAGCGTAGGGTCTGACAGGTCTGAGCAGTTCTTC. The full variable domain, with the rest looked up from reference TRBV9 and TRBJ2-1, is DSGVTQTPKHLITATGQRVTLRCSPRSGDLSVYWYQQSLDQGLQFLIQYYNGEERAKGNILERFSAQQFPDLHSELNLSSLELGDSALYFCASSVGSDRSEQFFGPGTRLTVL.

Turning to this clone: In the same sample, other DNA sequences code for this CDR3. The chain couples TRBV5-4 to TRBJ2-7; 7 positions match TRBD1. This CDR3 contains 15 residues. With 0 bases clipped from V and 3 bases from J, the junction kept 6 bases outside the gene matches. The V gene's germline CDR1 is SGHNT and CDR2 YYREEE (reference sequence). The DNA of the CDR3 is TGTGCCAGCAGCTTGGCAGGGGGAGCTAACTACGAGCAGTACTTC. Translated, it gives CASSLAGGANYEQYF.

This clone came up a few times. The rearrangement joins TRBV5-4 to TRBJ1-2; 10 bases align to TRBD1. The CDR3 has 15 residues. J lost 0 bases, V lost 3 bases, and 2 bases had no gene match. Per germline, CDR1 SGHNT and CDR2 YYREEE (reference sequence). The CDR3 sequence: CASSYGTGANYGYTF. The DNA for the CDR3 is TGTGCCAGCAGCTACGGGACAGGGGCTAACTATGGCTACACCTTC.

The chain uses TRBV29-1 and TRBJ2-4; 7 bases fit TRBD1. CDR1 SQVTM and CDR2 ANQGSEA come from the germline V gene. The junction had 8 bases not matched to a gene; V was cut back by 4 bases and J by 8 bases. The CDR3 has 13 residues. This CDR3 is CSVVQAGGHIQYF. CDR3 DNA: TGCAGCGTTGTTCAGGCAGGGGGACACATTCAGTACTTC.

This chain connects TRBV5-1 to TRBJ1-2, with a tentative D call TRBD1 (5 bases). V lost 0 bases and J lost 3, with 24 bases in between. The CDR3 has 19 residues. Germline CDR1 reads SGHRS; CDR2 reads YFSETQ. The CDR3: CASSLVVLRGVNRDYGYTF. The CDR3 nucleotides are TGCGCCAGCAGCTTGGTCGTCCTCCGGGGGGTTAATAGGGACTATGGCTACACCTTC.

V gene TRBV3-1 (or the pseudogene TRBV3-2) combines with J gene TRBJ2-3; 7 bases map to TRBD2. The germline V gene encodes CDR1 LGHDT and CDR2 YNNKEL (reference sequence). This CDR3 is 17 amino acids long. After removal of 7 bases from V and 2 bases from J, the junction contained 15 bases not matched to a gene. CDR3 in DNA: TGTGCCAGCAAGGGGCGAGCGGGGATCCCGGACACAGATACGCAGTATTTT. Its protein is CASKGRAGIPDTDTQYF.

The CDR3 is CASSYGTGKETQYF. In DNA, the CDR3 is TGTGCCAGCAGCTATGGGACTGGGAAAGAGACCCAGTACTTC. The rearrangement joins TRBV3-1 (or the pseudogene TRBV3-2) to TRBJ2-5; possibly TRBD2 for D (6 bases). V dropped 5 bases and J dropped 3 bases, with 13 bases sitting between them. The CDR3 is made up of 14 amino acids. Germline lookup yields CDR1 LGHDT and CDR2 YNNKEL (reference sequence).

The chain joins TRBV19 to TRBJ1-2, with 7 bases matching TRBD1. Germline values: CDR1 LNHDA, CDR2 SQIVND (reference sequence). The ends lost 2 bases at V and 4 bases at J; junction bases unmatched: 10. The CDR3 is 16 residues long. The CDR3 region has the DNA TGTGCCAGTAGTATATCGCGGACAGGACCCATCTATGGCTACACCTTC. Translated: CASSISRTGPIYGYTF.

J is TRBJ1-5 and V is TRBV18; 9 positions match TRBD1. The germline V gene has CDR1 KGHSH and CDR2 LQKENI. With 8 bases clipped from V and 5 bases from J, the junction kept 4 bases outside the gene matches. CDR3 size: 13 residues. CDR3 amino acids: CASAGQGDQPQHF. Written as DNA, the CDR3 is TGTGCCAGCGCGGGACAGGGTGATCAGCCCCAGCATTTT. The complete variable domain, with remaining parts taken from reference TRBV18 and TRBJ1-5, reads NAGVMQNPRHLVRRRGQEARLRCSPMKGHSHVYWYRQLPEEGLKFMVYLQKENIIDESGMPKERFSAEFPKEGPSILRIQQVVRGDSAAYFCASAGQGDQPQHFGDGTRLSIL.

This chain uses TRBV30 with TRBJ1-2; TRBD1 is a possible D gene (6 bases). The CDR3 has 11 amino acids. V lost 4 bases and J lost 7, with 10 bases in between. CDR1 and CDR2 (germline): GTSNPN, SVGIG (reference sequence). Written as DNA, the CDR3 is TGTGCCTGGAAAAGGGGGGGTGGCTACACCTTC. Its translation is CAWKRGGGYTF.

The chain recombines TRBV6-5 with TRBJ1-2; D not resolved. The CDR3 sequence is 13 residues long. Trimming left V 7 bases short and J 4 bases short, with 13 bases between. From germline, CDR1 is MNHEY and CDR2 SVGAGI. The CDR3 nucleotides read TGTGCCAGCACCAAGGGAGGCGGCTATGGCTACACCTTC. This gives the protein CASTKGGGYGYTF.

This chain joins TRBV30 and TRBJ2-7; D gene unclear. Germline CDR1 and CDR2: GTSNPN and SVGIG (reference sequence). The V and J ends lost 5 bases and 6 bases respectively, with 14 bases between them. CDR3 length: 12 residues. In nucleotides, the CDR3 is TGTGCCTGGGGTACGGTTCGTTCCGAGCAGTACTTC. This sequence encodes CAWGTVRSEQYF.

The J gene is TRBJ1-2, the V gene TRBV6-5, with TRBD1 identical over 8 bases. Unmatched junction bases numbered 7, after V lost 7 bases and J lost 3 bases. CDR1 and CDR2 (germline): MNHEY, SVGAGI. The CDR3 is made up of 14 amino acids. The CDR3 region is CASTTGTGDYGYTF. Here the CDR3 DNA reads TGTGCCAGCACCACAGGGACAGGAGACTATGGCTACACCTTC.